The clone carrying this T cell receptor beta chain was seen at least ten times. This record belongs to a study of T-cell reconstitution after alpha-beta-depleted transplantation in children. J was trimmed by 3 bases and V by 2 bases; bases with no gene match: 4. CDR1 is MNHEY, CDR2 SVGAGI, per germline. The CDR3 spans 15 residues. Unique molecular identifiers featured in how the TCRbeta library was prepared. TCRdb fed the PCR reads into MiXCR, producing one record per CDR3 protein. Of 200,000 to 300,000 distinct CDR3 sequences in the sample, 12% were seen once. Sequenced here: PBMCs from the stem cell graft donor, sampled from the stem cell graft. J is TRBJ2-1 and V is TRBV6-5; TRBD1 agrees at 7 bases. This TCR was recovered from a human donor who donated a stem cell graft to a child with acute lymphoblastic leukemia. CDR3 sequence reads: CASSYGTDVYNEQFF. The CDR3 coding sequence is TGTGCCAGCAGTTACGGGACAGATGTCTACAATGAGCAGTTCTTC.